What follows are 17 T cell receptor beta chains derived from one specimen sequenced in a study of T-cell memory formation after mild COVID-19. TCRdb analysed the 5' RACE reads with MiXCR anew, one entry per CDR3 protein. Of around 300,000 distinct CDR3 sequences in the sample, 13% to 15% were seen once. Sequencing was carried out using PBMCs or a T cell subset sorted from them (not recorded which). These receptor sequences come from a man between 18 and 29 years old who had mild COVID-19 (a few samples of this study predate the infection). Cell type and time point are not known.

A few counts support this clonotype. This chain connects TRBV25-1 to TRBJ2-2; D remains unclear. Trimming removed 2 bases from V and 4 bases from J, with 5 bases in between. The length of the CDR3 is 13 residues. CDR1 and CDR2 from the germline V gene are MGHDK and SYGVNS. The CDR3 DNA is TGTGCCAGCAGTGAAGTTATCACCGGGGAGCTGTTTTTT. This encodes CASSEVITGELFF.

The rearrangement links TRBV20-1 to TRBJ2-2; D is uncertain. The V and J ends lost 4 bases and 0 bases respectively, with 6 bases between them. Germline V CDR1 and CDR2: DFQATT, SNEGSKA (reference sequence). This CDR3 has 13 amino acids. This CDR3 reads CSATDANTGELFF. In DNA, the CDR3 is TGCAGTGCTACAGATGCGAACACCGGGGAGCTGTTTTTT.

The chain joins TRBV5-1 to TRBJ2-7; D is tentatively TRBD1 or TRBD2 (5 bases each). Trimming took 5 bases from V and 0 from J, leaving 15 bases between them. The germline gives CDR1 SGHRS, CDR2 YFSETQ. The CDR3 is made up of 15 amino acids. The DNA of the CDR3 is TGCGCCAGCAGACCGGGACCGACGAGCTCCTACGAGCAGTACGTC. Protein sequence: CASRPGPTSSYEQYV.

The rearrangement uses TRBV20-1 and TRBJ1-1; the D gene is possibly TRBD1 (5 bases). Germline-derived CDR1 and CDR2 are DFQATT and SNEGSKA (reference sequence). The CDR3 is 14 residues long. Trimming took 6 bases from V and 5 from J, leaving 19 bases between them. CDR3 bases: TGCAGTGCCCCAACAGGATTCGGAGCAACTGAAGCTTTCTTT. Protein sequence: CSAPTGFGATEAFF.

This chain links TRBV7-2 with TRBJ2-6; unclear D gene. V was clipped by 1 base and J by 7 bases, with 17 bases between them. Germline-derived CDR1 and CDR2 are SGHTA and FQGNSA. There are 17 residues in the CDR3. CDR3 in amino acids: CASSLGPTELGANVLTF. The CDR3 DNA reads as TGTGCCAGCAGCTTAGGGCCAACGGAACTGGGAGCCAACGTCCTGACTTTC.

In its sample, this clonotype was seen a few times. The CDR3 bases are TGTGCCAGCATGGAGACCTATATAGACAATGAGCAGTTCTTC. This gives the protein CASMETYIDNEQFF. The chain joins TRBV12-3 or TRBV12-4 to TRBJ2-1; no clear D gene. With 7 bases removed from V and 5 bases from J, the gap between germline ends came to 15 bases. This CDR3 spans 14 amino acids.

Only a few counts were recorded for this clonotype. This chain links TRBV20-1 with TRBJ1-4; tentative D call: TRBD1 (5 bases). This CDR3 contains 13 residues. Germline V lookup: CDR1 DFQATT, CDR2 SNEGSKA (reference sequence). V lost 5 bases and J lost 5, with 12 bases in between. CDR3 DNA sequence: TGCAGTGCTTCCGACAGATTAAATGAAAAACTGTTTTTT. Encoded protein: CSASDRLNEKLFF.

This clonotype appeared a few times. The CDR3 coding sequence is TGTGCCAGCAGTTTAGCGCTTCGACTAGCGGGAAGAGATACGCAGTATTTT. As protein: CASSLALRLAGRDTQYF. This sequence joins TRBV12-3 or TRBV12-4 and TRBJ2-3, with 11 bases aligning to TRBD2. The junction had 7 bases not matched to a gene; V was cut back by 0 bases and J by 5 bases. CDR3 length: 17 amino acids.

The table lists this clonotype with many counts. This chain uses TRBV12-3 or TRBV12-4 with TRBJ2-3, with D possibly matching TRBD2 (7 bases). The CDR3 extends over 15 amino acids. The V end was cut by 1 base, the J end by 11 bases, with 19 bases between. CDR3 DNA: TGTGCCAGCAGTTTAGGGGGGGGCGACCACCTCGGGCAGTATTTT. This gives the protein CASSLGGGDHLGQYF.

In its sample, this clonotype was seen many times. This chain's CDR3 is CASSLEEAGGGEQFF. The CDR3, as DNA: TGCGCCAGCAGCTTGGAGGAGGCAGGGGGTGGTGAGCAGTTCTTC. The chain has TRBV5-1 and TRBJ2-1, with 7 bases matching TRBD1. There are 15 residues in the CDR3. J lost 9 bases, V lost 0 bases, and 9 bases had no gene match. CDR1 and CDR2 (germline): SGHRS, YFSETQ. Filled out from reference TRBV5-1 and TRBJ2-1, the complete variable domain reads KAGVTQTPRYLIKTRGQQVTLSCSPISGHRSVSWYQQTPGQGLQFLFEYFSETQRNKGNFPGRFSGRQFSNSRSEMNVSTLELGDSALYLCASSLEEAGGGEQFFGPGTRLTVL.

This clonotype was detected a few times. The chain employs TRBV5-1 and TRBJ2-2; a weak D match, TRBD1 (5 bases). V was shortened by 1 base and J by 0 bases, with 7 bases between the two germline ends. The CDR3 sequence is 15 residues long. Germline V gene lookup returns CDR1 SGHRS and CDR2 YFSETQ. The CDR3 loop is CASSLPRANTGELFF. CDR3 nucleotides: TGCGCCAGCAGCTTGCCCAGGGCGAACACCGGGGAGCTGTTTTTT.

V is TRBV11-2 and J is TRBJ2-5; D is perhaps TRBD2 (6 bases). CDR3 length equals 16 residues. V was pared by 8 bases and J by 5 bases, with 24 bases between. Germline V gene sequence: CDR1 SGHAT, CDR2 FQNNGV. Here the CDR3 DNA reads TGTGCCAGCCAGACCAAAGCGGGTAGTGAGGAGGAGACCCAGTACTTC. As protein: CASQTKAGSEEETQYF.

The chain has TRBV28 and TRBJ2-7; TRBD1 matches 9 bases. Germline V gives CDR1 MDHEN, CDR2 SYDVKM. This CDR3 is built from 15 residues. V lost 6 bases to trimming and J lost 7 bases; unmatched junction nucleotides: 13. The CDR3 here is CASRSGGQGVREQYV. The CDR3 nucleotides read TGTGCCAGCAGATCCGGGGGACAGGGAGTAAGGGAGCAGTACGTC.

In this sample, this clonotype turned up a few times. The V gene is TRBV5-1, the J gene TRBJ2-7, with 9 bases aligning to TRBD1. V was clipped by 4 bases and J by 4 bases; unmatched bases: 9. Germline lookup yields CDR1 SGHRS and CDR2 YFSETQ. The CDR3 spans 15 residues. The CDR3 sequence is CASSLGTGSGYEQYV. In DNA, the CDR3 is TGCGCCAGCAGCCTAGGGACAGGGAGCGGTTACGAGCAGTACGTC.

This clonotype turned up a few times. The chain joins TRBV4-1 to TRBJ2-5; a weak D match, TRBD2 (5 bases). This CDR3 is 15 amino acids long. Germline V gene lookup returns CDR1 MGHRA and CDR2 YSYEKL. V gave up 1 base and J gave up 5 bases, with 14 bases separating them. CDR3 DNA: TGCGCCAGCAGCCAAGGGGCCCGGACTTTCGAGACCCAGTACTTC. This gives the protein CASSQGARTFETQYF.

This clonotype has a handful of counts. J is TRBJ2-1 and V is TRBV11-3, with TRBD2 matching 9 bases. CDR3 size: 18 residues. V lost 0 bases to trimming and J lost 0 bases; unmatched junction nucleotides: 6. Germline CDR1 and CDR2: SGHNT and YENEEA. The CDR3 DNA reads TGTGCCAGCAGCTTAGATCATAGCGGGAGCAGCTCCTACAATGAGCAGTTCTTC. This codes for CASSLDHSGSSSYNEQFF.

Only a few counts were recorded for this clonotype. DNA for the CDR3: TGTGCCAGCAGCAAAAGACTAGCGGGAGAGACCCAGTACTTC. Protein product: CASSKRLAGETQYF. The rearrangement uses TRBV7-2 and TRBJ2-5, with TRBD2 identical over 10 bases. CDR3 size: 14 residues. Germline V lookup: CDR1 SGHTA, CDR2 FQGNSA. The ends lost 5 bases at V and 4 bases at J; junction bases unmatched: 4.